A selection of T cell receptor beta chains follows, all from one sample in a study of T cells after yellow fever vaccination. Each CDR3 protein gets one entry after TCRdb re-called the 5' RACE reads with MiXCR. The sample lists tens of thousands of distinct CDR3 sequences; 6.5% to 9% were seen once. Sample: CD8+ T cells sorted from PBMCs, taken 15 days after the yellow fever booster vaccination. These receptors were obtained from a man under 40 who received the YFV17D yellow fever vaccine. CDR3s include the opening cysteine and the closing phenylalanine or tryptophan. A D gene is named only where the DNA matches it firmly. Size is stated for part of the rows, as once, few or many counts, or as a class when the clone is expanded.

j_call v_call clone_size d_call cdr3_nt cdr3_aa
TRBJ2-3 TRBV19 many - TGTGCCAGTACCACACTCCCCGGCGGGCCCCCTGATACGCAGTATTTT CASTTLPGGPPDTQYF
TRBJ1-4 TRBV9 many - TGTGCCAGCAGCGAGGACGGATGGAATGAAAAACTGTTTTTT CASSEDGWNEKLFF
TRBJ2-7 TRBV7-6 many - TGTGCCAGCAGCTCCGGGGCGCGGTACGAGCAGTACTTC CASSSGARYEQYF
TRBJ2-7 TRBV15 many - TGTGCCACCAGCAGAGCCCAGGGTAATGACGAGCAGTACTTC CATSRAQGNDEQYF
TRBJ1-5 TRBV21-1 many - TGTGCCAGCAGCAAAGAGCAGGGTAGGGTGGGCAATCAGCCCCAGCATTTT CASSKEQGRVGNQPQHF
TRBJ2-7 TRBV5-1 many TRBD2 TGCGCCAGCAGCCTCTTCCCCAGCCTTGCGGGAGCTGAGTACGAGCAGTACTTC CASSLFPSLAGAEYEQYF
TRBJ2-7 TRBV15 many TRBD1 TGTGCCACCAGCGGCGACAGGGGCTACGAGCAGTACTTC CATSGDRGYEQYF
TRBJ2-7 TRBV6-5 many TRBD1 TGTGCCAGCAGTTACGGACAGGGTGAATACGAGCAGTACTTC CASSYGQGEYEQYF
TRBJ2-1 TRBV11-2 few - TGTGCCAGCAGCTTAGGTTCAGGGTGGTTTCAGTTCTTC CASSLGSGWFQFF
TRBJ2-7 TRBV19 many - TGTGCCAGTAGTATTGCCCGCGAGGGCGGGACCTACGAGCAGTACTTC CASSIAREGGTYEQYF
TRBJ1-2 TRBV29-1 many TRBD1 TGCAGCGTTAGGGACAGTGATGGCTACACCTTC CSVRDSDGYTF
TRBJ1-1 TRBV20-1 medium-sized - TGCAGTGCTAGAGATTTAGGGGCCACTGAAGCTTTCTTT CSARDLGATEAFF
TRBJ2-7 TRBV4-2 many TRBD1 TGTGCCAGCAGCCAAGAAACAGGGGGCTCCTACGAGCAGTACTTC CASSQETGGSYEQYF
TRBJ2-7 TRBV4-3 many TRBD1 TGCGCCAGCAGCCACGGACAGGGGGCCTACGAGCAGTACTTC CASSHGQGAYEQYF
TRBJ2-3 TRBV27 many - TGTGCCAGCAGTTGGAGCAGAGCCACAGATACGCAGTATTTT CASSWSRATDTQYF
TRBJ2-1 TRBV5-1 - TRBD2 TGCGCCAGCAGCCCGGTCGGGGGGAGTGCCTACAATGAGCAGTTCTTC CASSPVGGSAYNEQFF
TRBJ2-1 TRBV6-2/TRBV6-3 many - TGTGCCAGCAGTTTAATACAGCCTAATGAGCAGTTCTTC CASSLIQPNEQFF
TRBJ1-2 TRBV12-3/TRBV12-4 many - TGTGCCAGCAGTCCAAGGGGAAATGGCTACACCTTC CASSPRGNGYTF
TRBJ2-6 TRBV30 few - TGTGCTCAAAACTATAGGAGGGGCACTGGGGCCAACGTCCTGACTTTC CAQNYRRGTGANVLTF
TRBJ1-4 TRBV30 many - TGTGCCTGGATCCAACAGGGAACTAATGAAAAACTGTTTTTT CAWIQQGTNEKLFF
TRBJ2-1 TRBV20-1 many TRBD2 TGCAGTGTCCCACCGGCGAAGCTAGCGGGACTCTCCTACAATGAGCAGTTCTTC CSVPPAKLAGLSYNEQFF
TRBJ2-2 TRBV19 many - TGTGCCAGTAATTTGAACACCGGGGAGCTGTTTTTT CASNLNTGELFF
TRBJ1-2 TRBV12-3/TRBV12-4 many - TGTGCGCCCCTCCCCTCGGTACAGGGAGGCTATGGCTACACCTTC CAPLPSVQGGYGYTF
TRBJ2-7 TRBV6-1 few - TGTGCCAGCAGTGAAGCTGGACAGGGAGGGAATGGATTCTACGAGCAGTACTTC CASSEAGQGGNGFYEQYF
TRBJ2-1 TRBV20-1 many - TGCAGTGCCCTTGGGGGATGGGTTGAGCAGTTCTTC CSALGGWVEQFF
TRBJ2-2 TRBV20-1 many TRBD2 TGCAGTGCTAGACTAGCGGGAGCGGACACCGGGGAGCTGTTTTTT CSARLAGADTGELFF
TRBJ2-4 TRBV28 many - TGTGCCAGCAGTTCCGGGGCCAAAAACATTCAGTACTTC CASSSGAKNIQYF
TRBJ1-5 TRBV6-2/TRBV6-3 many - TGTGCCAGCAGTTACGTGGGGTTGTCCCAGCCCCAGCATTTT CASSYVGLSQPQHF
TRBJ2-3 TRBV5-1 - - TGCGCCAGCAGCTTGGAAGACGGGATCAGATGGACTAGCACAGATACGCAGTATTTT CASSLEDGIRWTSTDTQYF
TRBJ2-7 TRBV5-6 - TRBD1 TGTGCCAGCAGCTTCGGACAGGGGGGGGGAGTTACGTACTTC CASSFGQGGGVTYF
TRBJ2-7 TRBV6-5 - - TGTGCCAGCAGTTACGAGAGTAACACCCACGAGCAGTACTTC CASSYESNTHEQYF
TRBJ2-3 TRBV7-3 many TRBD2 TGTGCCAGCTCCATTACGGGGGGAGCAGGAGATACGCAGTATTTT CASSITGGAGDTQYF
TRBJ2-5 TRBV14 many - TGTGCCAGCAGCCCCCACTGGGCGGAGGGGGGCCAAGAGACCCAGTACTTC CASSPHWAEGGQETQYF
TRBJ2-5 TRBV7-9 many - TGTGCCAGCAGGAGGGACCGGACAGATCAAGAGACCCAGTACTTC CASRRDRTDQETQYF
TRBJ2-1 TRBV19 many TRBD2 TGTGCCAGTAGTCTCCGACTAGCTCTTGAGCAGTTCTTC CASSLRLALEQFF
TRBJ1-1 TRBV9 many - TGTGCCAGCAGCGTAGCTACAGGTTCTGAAGCTTTCTTT CASSVATGSEAFF
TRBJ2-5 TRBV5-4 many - TGTGCCAGTGGCGGGCACGAAGAGACCCAGTACTTC CASGGHEETQYF
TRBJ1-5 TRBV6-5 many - TGTGCCAGCAGTCCCGTGGTAGCGTACAATCAGCCCCAGCATTTT CASSPVVAYNQPQHF
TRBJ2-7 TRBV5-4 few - TGTGCCAGCAGCTTCGCAGGGTACGAGCAGTACTTC CASSFAGYEQYF
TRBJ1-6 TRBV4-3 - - TGCGCCAGCAGCCAAGACTTGGACAGCATGACTAATTCACCCCTCCACTTT CASSQDLDSMTNSPLHF
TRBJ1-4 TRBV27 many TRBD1 TGTGCCAGCAGACCGGGACAGGGAGGACTAAAACTGTTTTTT CASRPGQGGLKLFF
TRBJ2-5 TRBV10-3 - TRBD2 TGTGCCATCACTAGCGGGAGTGGAGAGACCCAGTACTTC CAITSGSGETQYF
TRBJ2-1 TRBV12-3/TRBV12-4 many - TGTGCCAGCAGTCTCGCGACAGTTGGGTCCTACAATGAGCAGTTCTTC CASSLATVGSYNEQFF
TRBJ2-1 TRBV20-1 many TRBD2 TGCAGTGCTAGAGAAACTAGCGACATCTACAATGAGCAGTTCTTC CSARETSDIYNEQFF
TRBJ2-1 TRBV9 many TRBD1 TGTGCCAGCAGCCCGGGGACAGGCGGACCCAATGAGCAGTTCTTC CASSPGTGGPNEQFF
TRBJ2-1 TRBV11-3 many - TGTGCCAGCAGCCCACGAGGGGTGAGGAGCGATGAGCAGTTCTTC CASSPRGVRSDEQFF
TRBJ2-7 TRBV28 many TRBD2 TGTGCCAGCAGTTTCGGCGGGAGCTCCTACGAGCAGTACTTC CASSFGGSSYEQYF